Presented here are 30 T cell receptor beta chains from one specimen sequenced in a study of shared clonotypes between healthy human individuals. Here immunoSEQ multiplex PCR was the method, and the copy in TCRdb shows in-frame clones only, minus some. The sample holds some 1.4 million clones, over 95% seen once. Material for sequencing was naive CD4+ T cells sorted from blood. Subset: CD45RA+ positively selected. The receptors come from a man aged 25-40 years in good health.

The V and J genes are TRBV27 and TRBJ2-3; TRBD2 aligns across 10 bases. The CDR3 extends over 19 amino acids. Germline-derived CDR1 and CDR2 are MNHEY and SMNVEV (reference sequence). Losses at the gene ends were 2 bases for V and 2 bases for J; bases not matched to a gene: 13. CDR3 region: CASSLIFPLAGANTDTQYF. The CDR3 bases are TGTGCCAGCAGTTTAATATTTCCTCTAGCGGGAGCTAACACAGATACGCAGTATTTT.

With regard to this clone: A junction boundary mismatches the germline segment, possibly from a read error. V and J are TRBV6-1 and TRBJ2-1; 7 nucleotides match TRBD2. Germline V gene sequence: CDR1 MNHNS, CDR2 SASEGT. This CDR3 contains 15 residues. The CDR3 coding sequence is TGTGCCAGCAGATACATGGCGGGAGCCTATAATGAGCAGTTCTTC. Translation: CASRYMAGAYNEQFF.

The chain uses TRBV10-3 and TRBJ2-7; weak D call: TRBD2 (5 bases). The CDR3 length is 12 residues. Germline-derived CDR1 and CDR2 are ENHRY and SYGVKD. V gave up 6 bases and J gave up 5 bases, with 11 bases separating them. The CDR3 DNA follows: TGTGCCATCAGCGGGAATATAGACGAGCAGTACTTC. Translated, it gives CAISGNIDEQYF.

This sequence joins TRBV2 and TRBJ1-4, with 11 bases fitting TRBD1. J was trimmed by 7 bases and V by 7 bases; bases with no gene match: 5. The CDR3 loop spans 14 amino acids. CDR1 is SNHLY and CDR2 is FYNNEI in the germline V gene. The CDR3 DNA is TGTGCCAGCATGCTAGGGACAGGGGGTGAAAAACTGTTTTTT. It yields the protein CASMLGTGGEKLFF.

The chain employs TRBV2 and TRBJ2-6, with D perhaps TRBD1 (5 bases). Germline CDR1 SNHLY, CDR2 FYNNEI. The ends were cut back, 4 bases at V and 2 bases at J, with 9 bases in the middle. The CDR3 is 15 amino acids. Written as DNA, the CDR3 is TGTGCCAGCAGTGCAGGGAACCCTGGGGCCAACGTCCTGACTTTC. As protein: CASSAGNPGANVLTF.

V and J are TRBV6-4 and TRBJ2-3; 12 nucleotides agree with TRBD2. Germline loops: CDR1 MRHNA, CDR2 SNTAGT. The CDR3 length is 16 residues. Losses at the gene ends were 4 bases for V and 0 bases for J; bases not matched to a gene: 2. This chain's CDR3 is CASSATSGGSTDTQYF. CDR3 sequence (DNA): TGTGCCAGCAGTGCGACTAGCGGGGGTAGCACAGATACGCAGTATTTT.

The V gene is TRBV9, the J gene TRBJ1-2; D perhaps matches TRBD1 (5 bases). V was trimmed by 0 bases and J by 4 bases, leaving 19 bases between them. The CDR3 covers 17 residues. Germline loops: CDR1 SGDLS, CDR2 YYNGEE. The CDR3 is CASSVGTRGKTGYGYTF. The DNA of the CDR3 is TGTGCCAGCAGCGTAGGTACGCGGGGCAAAACGGGCTATGGCTACACCTTC.

The gene calls are TRBV18 and TRBJ2-7, with no clear D. In germline, CDR1 is KGHSH, CDR2 LQKENI. The CDR3 length is 14 residues. The V end lost 4 bases, the J end lost 3 bases, and 13 bases lay between the germline ends. For the CDR3, the DNA is TGTGCCAGCTCACTGGGTTTCCAGAGCTACGAGCAGTACTTC. Amino acid sequence: CASSLGFQSYEQYF.

The chain uses TRBV28 and TRBJ2-1, with no clear D. Germline loops: CDR1 MDHEN, CDR2 SYDVKM. V was cut by 5 bases and J by 2 bases, with 13 bases left in between. The CDR3 consists of 15 residues. DNA for the CDR3: TGTGCCAGCAGTCACGCCCCAGTCGCCTACAATGAGCAGTTCTTC. Amino acids: CASSHAPVAYNEQFF.

The gene calls are TRBV6-1 and TRBJ2-1; a possible D gene is TRBD2 (6 bases). CDR1 and CDR2 from the germline V gene are MNHNS and SASEGT. The CDR3 is made up of 16 amino acids. Trimming took off 1 base at V and 4 bases at J, with 14 bases between the two ends. Written as DNA, the CDR3 is TGTGCCAGCAGTGAAGAACCAGCGGGTTTATACAATGAGCAGTTCTTC. Translation: CASSEEPAGLYNEQFF.

The chain carries TRBV11-2 and TRBJ1-3; D is ambiguous. Germline CDR1 is SGHAT and CDR2 is FQNNGV. The CDR3 loop spans 14 amino acids. Trimming removed 6 bases at V and 2 bases at J, with 11 bases between. The CDR3 loop is CASRNVKPGNTIYF. In DNA, the CDR3 is TGTGCCAGCAGGAATGTGAAGCCTGGAAACACCATATATTTT.

V usage is TRBV6-1 and J usage is TRBJ2-7, with D possibly matching TRBD2 (6 bases). The length of the CDR3 is 13 residues. Trimming removed 6 bases at V and 3 bases at J, with 12 bases between. Germline lookup yields CDR1 MNHNS and CDR2 SASEGT. CDR3 loop: CASSETRGYEQYF. CDR3 in DNA: TGTGCCAGCAGCGAGACTAGGGGCTACGAGCAGTACTTC.

The V call is TRBV7-2, the J call TRBJ2-5; the match to TRBD2 covers 7 bases. The CDR3 consists of 16 residues. Per the germline V gene, CDR1 is SGHTA and CDR2 is FQGNSA. The J segment lost 3 bases and the V segment lost 3 bases, leaving 10 bases of the junction unmatched. The CDR3 DNA reads TGTGCCAGCAGCTTGCGCCCCGGGACTAAAGAAGAGACCCAGTACTTC. It codes for CASSLRPGTKEETQYF.

The chain has TRBV5-6 and TRBJ2-7; TRBD1 matches at 9 bases. Germline CDR1 is SGHDT and CDR2 is YYEEEE. CDR3 size: 16 residues. V gave up 2 bases and J gave up 4 bases; unmatched junction bases: 10. In DNA, the CDR3 is TGTGCCAGCAGCTTTCGCGGGACAGGGAAAATATACGAGCAGTACTTC. Translation gives CASSFRGTGKIYEQYF. Combining the CDR3 with reference TRBV5-6 and TRBJ2-7 gives the whole variable domain DAGVTQSPTHLIKTRGQQVTLRCSPKSGHDTVSWYQQALGQGPQFIFQYYEEEERQRGNFPDRFSGHQFPNYSSELNVNALLLGDSALYLCASSFRGTGKIYEQYFGPGTRLTVT.

V gene TRBV7-9 combines with J gene TRBJ2-3, with TRBD2 matching over 14 bases. Germline loops: CDR1 SEHNR, CDR2 FQNEAQ (reference sequence). The J segment lost 4 bases and the V segment lost 5 bases, leaving 5 bases of the junction unmatched. The CDR3 has 16 amino acids. The CDR3 loop is CASSRGTSGSSDTQYF. The CDR3 DNA reads TGTGCCAGCAGCCGTGGGACTAGCGGGAGTTCAGATACGCAGTATTTT.

On this clone: The sample contains more than one DNA sequence encoding this CDR3. The chain has TRBV5-1 and TRBJ2-7; D remains ambiguous. Germline V lookup: CDR1 SGHRS, CDR2 YFSETQ. The CDR3 is 14 amino acids. V shed 0 bases and J shed 0 bases, with 7 bases lying between them. The chain's CDR3 is CASSLDPFSYEQYF. CDR3 DNA sequence: TGCGCCAGCAGCTTGGATCCGTTCTCCTACGAGCAGTACTTC.

The genes are TRBV15 and TRBJ1-4; D unresolved. V was shortened by 0 bases and J by 3 bases, with 11 bases between the two germline ends. In germline, CDR1 is LNHNV, CDR2 YYDKDF (reference sequence). CDR3 length: 16 amino acids. CDR3 loop: CATSREPQAANEKLFF. CDR3 in DNA: TGTGCCACCAGCAGAGAACCCCAAGCGGCTAATGAAAAACTGTTTTTT. Combining the CDR3 with reference TRBV15 and TRBJ1-4 gives the whole variable domain DAMVIQNPRYQVTQFGKPVTLSCSQTLNHNVMYWYQQKSSQAPKLLFHYYDKDFNNEADTPDNFQSRRPNTSFCFLDIRSPGLGDTAMYLCATSREPQAANEKLFFGSGTQLSVL.

The chain has TRBV28 and TRBJ1-2, with D possibly being TRBD1 (5 bases). The V and J ends lost 5 bases and 7 bases respectively, with 14 bases between them. The length of the CDR3 is 13 residues. Per germline, CDR1 MDHEN and CDR2 SYDVKM. For the CDR3, the DNA is TGTGCCAGCAGTCCGGAGGGGCTGAGTGGCTACACCTTC. It codes for CASSPEGLSGYTF.

This sequence joins TRBV28 and TRBJ1-1; TRBD1 is a possible D gene (5 bases). The ends were cut back, 7 bases at V and 1 base at J, with 13 bases in the middle. The germline CDR1 and CDR2 sequences are MDHEN and SYDVKM. This CDR3 is 14 amino acids long. The CDR3 is CASIAGHPNTEAFF. CDR3 DNA: TGTGCCAGCATCGCCGGACACCCGAACACTGAAGCTTTCTTT.

The rearrangement uses TRBV7-9 and TRBJ2-7; tentatively, D is TRBD2 (5 bases). Germline V gene sequence: CDR1 SEHNR, CDR2 FQNEAQ (reference sequence). Trimming stripped 7 bases from V and 1 base from J, with 8 bases between. This CDR3 has 12 residues. CDR3 DNA sequence: TGTGCCAGCAACACGGGGTCCTACGAGCAGTACTTC. Translated, it gives CASNTGSYEQYF.

Only one count was recorded for this clone. The J gene is TRBJ2-2, the V gene TRBV5-1; D not certain. The V gene lost 0 bases and the J gene lost 6 bases, with 12 bases spanning the gap. This CDR3 is built from 15 residues. CDR1 is SGHRS, CDR2 YFSETQ, per germline. CDR3 coding DNA: TGCGCCAGCAGCTTGGGGGCACGGGCATCCGGGGAGCTGTTTTTT. Residues: CASSLGARASGELFF.

The rearrangement uses TRBV4-1 and TRBJ2-7; TRBD1 aligns across 8 bases. Germline trimming cut 3 bases from V and 4 bases from J; bases unmatched to any gene: 14. CDR1 and CDR2 (germline): MGHRA, YSYEKL. The CDR3 extends over 17 amino acids. In DNA form, the CDR3 reads TGCGCCAGCAGCCACACCAGCGGAAGGACAGGGAGTTACGAGCAGTACTTC. Its translation: CASSHTSGRTGSYEQYF.

The chain combines TRBV10-1 with TRBJ2-3; D is undetermined. V shed 6 bases and J shed 5 bases, with 3 bases lying between them. The germline CDR1 and CDR2 sequences are WNHNN and SYGVQD (reference sequence). CDR3 length equals 10 residues. The CDR3 reads CASRQDTQYF. CDR3 DNA: TGCGCCAGCAGACAAGATACGCAGTATTTT.

CDR3: CASRPRGRDYSYNEQFF. In DNA, the CDR3 is TGCGCCAGCAGGCCAAGGGGTAGGGACTACTCCTACAATGAGCAGTTCTTC. The genes are TRBV5-1 and TRBJ2-1; 7 positions match TRBD2. Germline CDR1 SGHRS, CDR2 YFSETQ. J lost 0 bases, V lost 5 bases, and 11 bases had no gene match. The CDR3 totals 17 residues.

CDR3 DNA: TGCGCCAGCAGCTTGTCATGGGGGAATCAGCCCCAGCATTTT. Residues: CASSLSWGNQPQHF. The V gene is TRBV5-1, the J gene TRBJ1-5; a possible D gene is TRBD1 (5 bases). Germline CDR1 and CDR2: SGHRS and YFSETQ. The V and J ends lost 1 base and 4 bases respectively, with 9 bases between them. CDR3 length equals 14 residues.

The J gene is TRBJ2-5, the V gene TRBV27, with TRBD1 matching over 7 bases. The end of the DNA fits TRBJ2-7 better, so the J call may be wrong. Germline V gives CDR1 MNHEY, CDR2 SMNVEV (reference sequence). This CDR3 spans 17 amino acids. The CDR3 loop reads CASSSRTGPRSTYEQYF. In nucleotides, the CDR3 is TGTGCCAGCAGTTCCCGGACAGGCCCAAGGTCGACCTACGAGCAGTACTTC.

The V and J genes are TRBV5-4 and TRBJ1-1; the D gene is possibly TRBD1 (5 bases). The CDR3 consists of 14 residues. The germline gives CDR1 SGHNT, CDR2 YYREEE (reference sequence). V lost 1 base and J lost 1, with 8 bases in between. The CDR3 DNA follows: TGTGCCAGCAGCTTGCAGGGTACGAACACTGAAGCTTTCTTT. The encoded protein is CASSLQGTNTEAFF.

CDR3 sequence: CASRGFGDYYNEQFF. CDR3 sequence (DNA): TGTGCCAGCAGGGGGTTCGGGGACTACTACAATGAGCAGTTCTTC. V gene TRBV6-1 combines with J gene TRBJ2-1; 7 bases align to TRBD2. The CDR3 length is 15 residues. Trimming at V came to 6 bases and at J to 3 bases, leaving 8 bases not matched to a gene. CDR1 and CDR2 (germline): MNHNS, SASEGT.

This clone was counted a single time. The genes are TRBV7-9 and TRBJ2-1, with 9 bases fitting TRBD1. This CDR3 is 14 amino acids long. CDR1 is SEHNR and CDR2 is FQNEAQ in the germline V gene (reference sequence). J lost 7 bases, V lost 2 bases, and 3 bases had no gene match. The CDR3 reads CASSLTGGGNEQFF. As DNA, the CDR3 is TGTGCCAGCAGCTTAACAGGGGGCGGAAATGAGCAGTTCTTC.

V usage is TRBV15 and J usage is TRBJ2-3, with D possibly being TRBD1 (5 bases). The CDR3 consists of 19 residues. With 5 bases removed from V and 0 bases from J, the gap between germline ends came to 24 bases. In germline, CDR1 is LNHNV, CDR2 YYDKDF (reference sequence). CDR3: CATSSPFPDTTASTDTQYF. As DNA, the CDR3 is TGTGCCACCAGCTCCCCGTTCCCGGACACCACCGCTAGCACAGATACGCAGTATTTT.